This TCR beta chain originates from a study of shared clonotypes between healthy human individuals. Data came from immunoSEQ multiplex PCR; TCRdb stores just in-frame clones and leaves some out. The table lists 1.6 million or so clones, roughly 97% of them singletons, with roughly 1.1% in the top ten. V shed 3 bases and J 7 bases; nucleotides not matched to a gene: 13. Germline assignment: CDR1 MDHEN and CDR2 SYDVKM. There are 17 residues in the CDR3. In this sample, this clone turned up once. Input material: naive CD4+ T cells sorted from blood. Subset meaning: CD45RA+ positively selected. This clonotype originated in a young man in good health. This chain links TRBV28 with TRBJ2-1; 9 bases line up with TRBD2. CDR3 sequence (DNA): TGTGCCAGCAGTTTTCGTAATAGCGGGAGTTGGGTGAATGAGCAGTTCTTC. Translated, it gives CASSFRNSGSWVNEQFF.